Described below is a single T cell receptor beta chain sequence and its context. Its antigen is not identified. The data belong to a study of CD8 T cells in Susac syndrome. The CD8+ and CD4+ T cells were isolated magnetically using a negative isolation approach, whereas the TEMRA cells were enriched by FACS. Reverse transcription of about 0.45 to 1 ug RNA was performed with random hexamers. Amplification of TCR beta CDR3 spanned 54 Vbeta and 13 Jbeta via immunoSEQ multiplex PCR. Each CDR3 protein is one row after TCRdb ran MiXCR on the immunoSEQ multiplex PCR reads. The sample has about 430,000 distinct CDR3 sequences; approximately 85% are singletons. This CDR3 has 18 amino acids. V was trimmed by 6 bases and J by 0 bases, leaving 24 bases between them. CDR1 MNHEY and CDR2 SVGEGT come from the germline V gene. Points from the study as a whole: The study admitted that it had a relatively small number of individuals in its TCR sequencing and HLA analysis.

This rearrangement joins TRBV6-2 or TRBV6-3 to TRBJ2-7, with TRBD2 as a possible D gene (5 bases). The clonotype was recovered from a human donor with multiple sclerosis. Specimen: CD8+ T cells from PBMCs. The CDR3 region is CASSILTSRAGYSYEQYF. As DNA, the CDR3 is TGTGCCAGCAGCATACTCACCTCGAGGGCCGGATACTCCTACGAGCAGTACTTC.